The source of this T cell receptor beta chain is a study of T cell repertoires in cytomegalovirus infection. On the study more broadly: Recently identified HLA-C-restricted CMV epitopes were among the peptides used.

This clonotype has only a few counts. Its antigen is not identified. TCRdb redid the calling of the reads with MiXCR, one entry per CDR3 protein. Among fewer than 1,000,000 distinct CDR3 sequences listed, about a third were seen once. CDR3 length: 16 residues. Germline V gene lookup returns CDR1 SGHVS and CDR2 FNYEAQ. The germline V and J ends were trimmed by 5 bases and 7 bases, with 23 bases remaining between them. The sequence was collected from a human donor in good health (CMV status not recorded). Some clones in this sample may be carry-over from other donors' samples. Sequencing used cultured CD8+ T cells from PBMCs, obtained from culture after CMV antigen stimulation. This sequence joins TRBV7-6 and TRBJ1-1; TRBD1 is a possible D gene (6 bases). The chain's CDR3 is CASSPDPGVGWIEAFF. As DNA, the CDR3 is TGTGCCAGCAGCCCCGATCCAGGGGTAGGGTGGATTGAAGCTTTCTTT.